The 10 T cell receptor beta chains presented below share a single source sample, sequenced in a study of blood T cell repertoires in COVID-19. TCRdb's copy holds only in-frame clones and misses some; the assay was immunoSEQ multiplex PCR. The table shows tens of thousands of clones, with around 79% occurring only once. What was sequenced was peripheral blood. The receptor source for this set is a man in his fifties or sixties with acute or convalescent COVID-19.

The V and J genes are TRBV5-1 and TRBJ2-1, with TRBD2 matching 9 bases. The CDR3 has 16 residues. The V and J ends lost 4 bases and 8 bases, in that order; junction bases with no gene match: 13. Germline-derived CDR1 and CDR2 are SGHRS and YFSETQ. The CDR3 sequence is CASSASASGRLHEQFF. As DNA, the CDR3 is TGCGCCAGCAGCGCGTCTGCCAGCGGGAGGTTGCATGAGCAGTTCTTC.

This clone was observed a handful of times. CDR3 sequence: CASSMTREAGNTIYF. The CDR3 nucleotides are TGTGCCAGCAGTATGACCAGGGAGGCTGGAAACACCATATATTTT. The chain recombines TRBV2 with TRBJ1-3; possible D gene TRBD1, 5 bases. The germline V gene has CDR1 SNHLY and CDR2 FYNNEI. The CDR3 has 15 residues. V was clipped by 5 bases and J by 2 bases, with 13 bases between them.

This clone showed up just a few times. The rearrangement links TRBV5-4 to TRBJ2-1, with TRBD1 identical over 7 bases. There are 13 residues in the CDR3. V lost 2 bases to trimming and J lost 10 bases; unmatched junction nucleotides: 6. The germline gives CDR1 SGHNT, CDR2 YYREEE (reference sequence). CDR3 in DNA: TGTGCCAGCAGCTTAACAGGGGATTGGGAGCAGTTCTTC. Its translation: CASSLTGDWEQFF.

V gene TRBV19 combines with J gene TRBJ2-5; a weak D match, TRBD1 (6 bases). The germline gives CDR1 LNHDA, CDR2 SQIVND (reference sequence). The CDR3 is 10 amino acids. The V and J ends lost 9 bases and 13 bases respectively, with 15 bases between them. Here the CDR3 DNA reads TGTGCCAGGGGACAAATTACCGTGTACTTC. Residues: CARGQITVYF.

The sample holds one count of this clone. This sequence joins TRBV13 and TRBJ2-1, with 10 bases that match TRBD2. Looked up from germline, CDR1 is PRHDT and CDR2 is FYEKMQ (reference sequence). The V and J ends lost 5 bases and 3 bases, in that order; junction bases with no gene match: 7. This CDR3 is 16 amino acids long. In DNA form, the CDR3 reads TGTGCCAGCAGCACCCGGACTAGCGGCCTCTACAATGAGCAGTTCTTC. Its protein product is CASSTRTSGLYNEQFF.

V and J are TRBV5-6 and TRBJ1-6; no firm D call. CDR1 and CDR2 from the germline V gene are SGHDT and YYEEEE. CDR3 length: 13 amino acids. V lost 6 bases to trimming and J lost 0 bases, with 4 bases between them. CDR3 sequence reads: CASTRSYNSPLHF. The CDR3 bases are TGTGCCAGCACCCGCTCCTATAATTCACCCCTCCACTTT.

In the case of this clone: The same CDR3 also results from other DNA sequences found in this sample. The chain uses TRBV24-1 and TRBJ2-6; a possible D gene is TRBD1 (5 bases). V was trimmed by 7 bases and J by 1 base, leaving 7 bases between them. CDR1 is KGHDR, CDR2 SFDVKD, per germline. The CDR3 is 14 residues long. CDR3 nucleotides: TGTGCCACCAGCCAGGGATCTGGGGCCAACGTCCTGACTTTC. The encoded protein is CATSQGSGANVLTF.

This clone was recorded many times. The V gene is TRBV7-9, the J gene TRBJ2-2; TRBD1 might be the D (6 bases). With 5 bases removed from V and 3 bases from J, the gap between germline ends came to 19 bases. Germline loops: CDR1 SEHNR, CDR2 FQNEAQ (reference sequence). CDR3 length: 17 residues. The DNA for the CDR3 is TGTGCCAGCAGCCTAGATTATCAGGGGCTTCACACCGGGGAGCTGTTTTTT. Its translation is CASSLDYQGLHTGELFF.

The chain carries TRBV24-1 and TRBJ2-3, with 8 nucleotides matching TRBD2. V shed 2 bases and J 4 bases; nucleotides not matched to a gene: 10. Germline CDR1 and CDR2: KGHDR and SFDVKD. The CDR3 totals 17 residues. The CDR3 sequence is CATSDSGLGRRADTQYF. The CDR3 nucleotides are TGTGCCACCAGTGATTCGGGACTAGGAAGGCGCGCAGATACGCAGTATTTT.

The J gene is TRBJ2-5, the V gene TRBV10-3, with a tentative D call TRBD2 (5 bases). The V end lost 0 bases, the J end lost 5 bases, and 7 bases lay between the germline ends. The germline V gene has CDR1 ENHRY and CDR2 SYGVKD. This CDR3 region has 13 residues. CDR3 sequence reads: CAISESAGETQYF. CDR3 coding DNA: TGTGCCATCAGTGAGTCGGCGGGTGAGACCCAGTACTTC.